These 22 T cell receptor beta chains were sequenced from one sample in a study of tissue T cells after allogeneic stem cell transplantation. The time point denotes: mouse harvest day 7 after allogeneic transplant. The graft held 10^6 splenic CD5+ T cells and 10^7 T-cell-depleted bone marrow cells. Using immunoSEQ multiplex PCR, the repertoire was profiled, and TCRdb retains in-frame clones only, with some absent. The repertoire includes roughly 7,100 clones, approximately 46% of them detected once, and 5.5% to 7% sits in the top ten. The sequenced material came from gut tissue. These receptors were collected from a female BALB/c mouse given C57BL/6 T cells with graft-versus-host disease after an allogeneic hematopoietic cell transplant.

This clone ranks as medium-sized. The genes and germline here are from mouse. Read data end 1 residue before the CDR3 end; the end is taken from the germline J gene. This chain connects TRBV26 to TRBJ2-1; D may be TRBD2 (6 bases). CDR1 and CDR2 (germline): KGHPV, FQNQEV (reference sequence). This CDR3 is 15 amino acids long. V was pared by 2 bases and J by 0 bases, with 8 bases between. Incomplete CDR3 DNA: TGTGCCAGCAGTCTGCGTGGGGGTAACTATGCTGAGCAGTTC. Translated: CASSLRGGNYAEQF. The CDR3 in full is CASSLRGGNYAEQFF. Filled out from reference TRBV26 and TRBJ2-1, the complete variable domain reads NSKVIQTPRYLVKGQGQKAKMRCIPEKGHPVVFWYQQNKNNEFKFLINFQNQEVLQQIDMTEKRFSAECPSNSPCSLEIQSSEAGDSALYLCASSLRGGNYAEQFFGPGTRLTVL.

With regard to this clone: The germline and genes are mouse ones. The CDR3 is cut off 1 residue early in the read; its end comes from the germline J gene. V is TRBV15 and J is TRBJ2-3; D not resolved. There are 13 residues in the CDR3. The V gene's germline CDR1 is SGHND and CDR2 FRSKSL. Trimming shortened V by 2 bases and J by 1 base, and 4 bases separated the two germline ends. The CDR3 reads CASSLQGAETLYF. The DNA read from the CDR3 is TGTGCCAGCAGTTTACAGGGTGCAGAAACGCTGTAT.

A word on this clone: Gene names and germline refer to mouse. The read is 1 residue too short to cover the CDR3 end, so that end is filled in from the germline J gene. V usage is TRBV3 and J usage is TRBJ2-4; 12 bases map to TRBD2. The CDR3 spans 16 residues. Germline CDR1 reads SNHLY; CDR2 reads FYNGKV (reference sequence). Losses at the gene ends were 5 bases for V and 0 bases for J; bases not matched to a gene: 3. The CDR3 is CASSPDWGGSQNTLYF. CDR3 bases read: TGTGCCAGCAGCCCGGACTGGGGGGGTAGTCAAAACACCTTGTAC.

There are a few counts of this clone. Gene and germline names: mouse. Additional DNA sequences in this sample encode the identical CDR3. The CDR3 sequence: CASSFWGNTGQLYF. The covered CDR3 bases are TGTGCCAGCAGTTTTTGGGGTAACACCGGGCAGCTCTAC. The chain couples TRBV14 to TRBJ2-2, with D possibly matching TRBD2 (5 bases). The CDR3 end is not reached by the read, which stops 1 residue before it; the germline J gene fills it in. CDR1 SGHDT and CDR2 FRDEAV come from the germline V gene. Trimming took 2 bases from V and 2 from J, leaving 7 bases between them. The CDR3 length is 14 residues.

About this clone itself: Gene names are the mouse ones. From the germline J gene comes the end of the CDR3, since the read stops 1 residue before it. This chain uses TRBV13-1 with TRBJ1-6, with D uncertain. TRBJ1-6 counts as an open reading frame of uncertain function. CDR3 length: 13 amino acids. Trimming cost V 0 bases and J 6 bases, with 4 bases left between them. CDR1 and CDR2 (germline): NSHNY, SYGAGN. The CDR3 region is CASSDVGNSPLYF. The covered CDR3 bases are TGTGCCAGCAGTGATGTGGGTAATTCGCCCCTCTAC.

Of note for this clone: The germline and genes are mouse ones. From the germline J gene comes the end of the CDR3, since the read stops 1 residue before it. The rearrangement links TRBV26 to TRBJ2-7; 13 nucleotides line up with TRBD2. Looked up from germline, CDR1 is KGHPV and CDR2 is FQNQEV (reference sequence). V lost 4 bases, J lost 6 bases, and 3 bases stayed unmatched. The CDR3 covers 14 residues. CDR3 amino acids: CASSRTGGAREQYF. CDR3 bases read: TGTGCCAGCAGTCGGACTGGGGGGGCGCGTGAACAGTAC.

This clone was detected a few times. Here the gene names and germline are mouse. The CDR3 end lies 1 residue beyond the end of the read and is filled in from the germline J gene. The chain combines TRBV1 with TRBJ2-5; no definite D call. This CDR3 spans 12 amino acids. V shed 0 bases and J shed 5 bases, with 3 bases lying between them. The V gene's germline CDR1 is NSQYPW and CDR2 LRSPGD (reference sequence). The CDR3 is CTCSADRDTQYF. CDR3 DNA, as far as it was read: TGCACCTGCAGTGCAGATAGAGACACCCAGTAC. Variable domain in full (rest from reference TRBV1 and TRBJ2-5): VTLLEQNPRWRLVPRGQAVNLRCILKNSQYPWMSWYQQDLQKQLQWLFTLRSPGDKEVKSLPGADYLATRVTDTELRLQVANMSQGRTLYCTCSADRDTQYFGPGTRLLVL.

A few counts support this clone. The genes and germline here are from mouse. Partial CDR3 DNA: TGTGCAAGCAGCTTAGGGGATTCTGGAAATACGCTCTAT. Translating it yields CASSLGDSGNTLY. The CDR3 as a whole reads CASSLGDSGNTLYF. This rearrangement joins TRBV16 to TRBJ1-3; D gene unclear. With the read ending 1 residue before the CDR3 end, the germline J gene is used to fill in that end. The germline V gene encodes CDR1 SGHSA and CDR2 FRNQAP. The V end was cut by 1 base, the J end by 0 bases, with 4 bases between. The CDR3 consists of 14 residues.

This clone has more than one count but fewer than ten. Genes here carry mouse names. Sequencing ends 1 residue short of the CDR3 end; the germline J gene provides the rest. This rearrangement joins TRBV2 to TRBJ1-5, with unresolved D. Germline-derived CDR1 and CDR2 are LGHNA and YSYQKL. V was trimmed by 3 bases and J by 0 bases, leaving 3 bases between them. This CDR3 has 13 amino acids. CDR3 loop: CASSHNNNQAPLF. The sequenced CDR3 bases are TGTGCCAGCAGCCATAATAACAACCAGGCTCCGCTT.

As to this clone: Gene names follow the mouse nomenclature. The read ends 1 residue before the CDR3 terminus; that terminus is restored from the germline J gene. This chain connects TRBV16 to TRBJ1-3; 8 bases fit TRBD1. This CDR3 contains 15 residues. V lost 1 base, J lost 4 bases, and 3 bases stayed unmatched. Germline V gives CDR1 SGHSA, CDR2 FRNQAP. The CDR3 DNA, read in part, is TGTGCAAGCAGCTTAGGCAGGGGGCGAGGAAATACGCTCTAT. Translating gives CASSLGRGRGNTLY. The CDR3, in full, reads CASSLGRGRGNTLYF.

Concerning this clone itself: Germline and genes: mouse. Read sequence stops 1 residue before the CDR3 end, and the germline J gene provides the missing end. The chain has TRBV15 and TRBJ2-3; 7 bases are shared with TRBD1. The CDR3 is 14 residues long. The trim removed 7 bases at V and 1 base at J, leaving 5 bases unmatched. Germline V gives CDR1 SGHND, CDR2 FRSKSL. CDR3 sequence: CASTLDRRAETLYF. The DNA read from the CDR3 is TGTGCCAGCACCTTGGACAGGCGTGCAGAAACGCTGTAT.

By sample share, this clone is medium-sized (0.01 to 0.1%). Gene names refer to mouse genes. Sequencing ends 1 residue short of the CDR3 end; the germline J gene provides the rest. The chain has TRBV16 and TRBJ2-5; D is perhaps TRBD1 (5 bases). Germline V gives CDR1 SGHSA, CDR2 FRNQAP. This CDR3 spans 14 amino acids. V dropped 5 bases and J dropped 1 base, with 10 bases sitting between them. CDR3 bases read: TGTGCAAGCAGCCCTCAGGGAGACCAAGACACCCAGTAC. This sequence encodes CASSPQGDQDTQY. The whole CDR3 protein reads CASSPQGDQDTQYF. Using reference TRBV16 and TRBJ2-5 for the parts outside the CDR3, the full variable domain is NAGVIQTPRHKVTGKGQEATLWCEPISGHSAVFWYRQTIVQGLEFLTYFRNQAPIDDSGMPKERFSAQMPNQSHSTLKIQSTQPQDSAVYLCASSPQGDQDTQYFGPGTRLLVL.

Concerning this clone itself: Gene names denote mouse genes. The read ends 1 residue shy of where the CDR3 ends; the end is completed using the germline J gene. V gene TRBV12-2 combines with J gene TRBJ1-3, with D tentatively TRBD1 (6 bases). Trimming shortened V by 0 bases and J by 0 bases, and 11 bases separated the two germline ends. Germline CDR1 is SGHLS and CDR2 is HYDKME. The CDR3 sequence is 16 residues long. CDR3 sequence: CASSLRGSNSGNTLYF. Incomplete CDR3 DNA: TGTGCCAGCTCTCTCAGGGGGTCAAATTCTGGAAATACGCTCTAT.

On this clone itself: Each gene name is a mouse one. The CDR3 end is not reached by the read, which stops 1 residue before it; the germline J gene fills it in. V usage is TRBV26 and J usage is TRBJ2-5; D not resolved. Germline V gives CDR1 KGHPV, CDR2 FQNQEV (reference sequence). The CDR3 has 13 residues. V was pared by 4 bases and J by 2 bases, with 7 bases between. The CDR3 protein is CASSPGSQDTQYF. Incomplete CDR3 DNA: TGTGCCAGCAGTCCCGGGAGCCAAGACACCCAGTAC.

About this clone: The gene names here belong to mouse. The read comes to an end 1 residue before the CDR3 does, leaving the germline J gene to fill in the end. The chain has TRBV26 and TRBJ1-3, with 9 bases matching TRBD1. The germline V gene has CDR1 KGHPV and CDR2 FQNQEV (reference sequence). The CDR3 spans 15 residues. Trimming removed 3 bases from V and 2 bases from J; junction bases left unmatched: 2. CDR3: CASSLGTGTGNTLYF. CDR3 DNA (partial): TGTGCCAGCAGTCTTGGGACAGGGACTGGAAATACGCTCTAT.

A note on this clone: Gene names and germline match the mouse. The read ends 1 residue shy of where the CDR3 ends; the end is completed using the germline J gene. The rearrangement uses TRBV17 and TRBJ2-5, with 9 bases matching TRBD2. The germline CDR1 and CDR2 sequences are MNHDT and YYDKIL. Trimming removed 2 bases from V and 4 bases from J; junction bases left unmatched: 1. The CDR3 is made up of 14 amino acids. This chain's CDR3 is CASSRRLGEDTQYF. The CDR3 DNA, read in part, is TGTGCTAGCAGTAGAAGACTGGGGGAAGACACCCAGTAC.

This clone was detected a few times. The gene symbols are mouse symbols. The DNA ends 1 residue before the CDR3 does, and the rest of the CDR3 is filled in from the germline J gene. The rearrangement uses TRBV19 and TRBJ2-3; 8 nucleotides line up with TRBD2. V trimming: 7 bases; J trimming: 1 base; junction bases outside the gene matches: 8. Looked up from germline, CDR1 is FNHDT and CDR2 is SITEND (reference sequence). CDR3 length: 15 amino acids. The DNA read from the CDR3 is TGTGCCAGCCCCCGGGGGGGGGCGCGTGCAGAAACGCTGTAT. It codes for CASPRGGARAETLY. The CDR3 as a whole reads CASPRGGARAETLYF.

The table lists this clone with a few counts. The listed genes are named as in mouse. The sequence runs out 1 residue before the end of the CDR3; the remainder is reconstructed from the germline J gene. The rearrangement uses TRBV26 and TRBJ1-2; D gene unclear. The germline gives CDR1 KGHPV, CDR2 FQNQEV (reference sequence). The CDR3 spans 11 residues. V lost 5 bases and J 6 bases, leaving 7 bases between the germline ends. The CDR3: CASSLQADYTF. The CDR3 DNA, read in part, is TGTGCCAGCAGTTTACAAGCCGACTACACC. The variable domain in full, with the rest retrieved from reference TRBV26 and TRBJ1-2, is NSKVIQTPRYLVKGQGQKAKMRCIPEKGHPVVFWYQQNKNNEFKFLINFQNQEVLQQIDMTEKRFSAECPSNSPCSLEIQSSEAGDSALYLCASSLQADYTFGSGTRLLVI.

On this clone itself: Gene names denote mouse genes. The CDR3 end falls 1 residue outside the read, so it is completed with the germline J gene. This chain uses TRBV13-1 with TRBJ2-5, with 8 bases identical to TRBD1. Germline V gene data show CDR1 as NSHNY and CDR2 as SYGAGN. The J segment lost 2 bases and the V segment lost 0 bases, leaving 2 bases of the junction unmatched. CDR3 length equals 15 residues. The DNA read from the CDR3 is TGTGCCAGCAGTGATGCAGGGGGCGGCCAAGACACCCAGTAC. Amino acids: CASSDAGGGQDTQY. The whole CDR3 reads CASSDAGGGQDTQYF.

This clone is large. All gene names here are mouse names. The read gets to within 1 residue of the CDR3 end, and the germline J gene fills in the rest. The V gene is TRBV13-2, the J gene TRBJ2-2, with 8 bases identical to TRBD1. Germline CDR1 reads NNHNN; CDR2 reads SYGAGS (reference sequence). Germline trimming cut 2 bases from V and 0 bases from J; bases unmatched to any gene: 3. The CDR3 consists of 16 residues. The sequenced CDR3 bases are TGTGCCAGCGGTGAAGACAGGGGCGCAAACACCGGGCAGCTCTAC. Translated: CASGEDRGANTGQLY. The whole CDR3 sequence is CASGEDRGANTGQLYF.

Comments on this clone: Each gene name is a mouse one. The read halts 1 residue ahead of the CDR3 end, with the missing end drawn from the germline J gene. The chain uses TRBV23 and TRBJ2-2. CDR3 size: 15 residues. Germline CDR1 and CDR2: KGHTA and FQNQQP. The part of the CDR3 DNA that was read is TGCTCCAGCAGTCAATCGAGAGGGGGGACCGGGCAGCTCTAC. Its translation is CSSSQSRGGTGQLY. The full CDR3 sequence reads CSSSQSRGGTGQLYF.

In the case of this clone: Mouse names are used for the genes. The CDR3 extends 1 residue past the end of the read, so its final part is completed from the germline J gene. This chain connects TRBV26 to TRBJ2-1, with D perhaps matching TRBD1 (6 bases). The germline V gene encodes CDR1 KGHPV and CDR2 FQNQEV (reference sequence). With 6 bases removed from V and 3 bases from J, the gap between germline ends came to 9 bases. The CDR3 extends over 13 amino acids. This CDR3 reads CASSRDIYAEQFF. The covered CDR3 bases are TGTGCCAGCAGCCGGGACATCTATGCTGAGCAGTTC.